These 15 T cell receptor beta chains came from one sample sequenced in a study of cytomegalovirus exposure and HLA in healthy donors. In the PCR, 60 Vbeta and 13 Jbeta primers were used. The data were produced by immunoSEQ multiplex PCR, yet TCRdb's version contains in-frame clones alone and is incomplete. The sample has about 160,000 clones. Sample: PBMCs. These receptors were collected from a woman aged 60-70 years in good health and CMV-seronegative.

This sequence joins TRBV7-9 and TRBJ2-5, with D unclear. The CDR3 is made up of 12 amino acids. The V end was cut by 0 bases, the J end by 5 bases, with 4 bases between. CDR1 SEHNR and CDR2 FQNEAQ come from the germline V gene (reference sequence). The CDR3 DNA reads as TGTGCCAGCAGCTTAGCCGCGGAGACCCAGTACTTC. Its protein is CASSLAAETQYF.

The chain carries TRBV29-1 and TRBJ1-1, with 7 bases that match TRBD1. Germline trimming cut 5 bases from V and 1 base from J; bases unmatched to any gene: 7. Germline assignment: CDR1 SQVTM and CDR2 ANQGSEA. This CDR3 spans 14 amino acids. The CDR3 is CSVKTDRRNTEAFF. In nucleotides, the CDR3 is TGCAGCGTTAAGACGGACAGGAGGAACACTGAAGCTTTCTTT. The full variable domain, with the rest looked up from reference TRBV29-1 and TRBJ1-1, is SAVISQKPSRDICQRGTSLTIQCQVDSQVTMMFWYRQQPGQSLTLIATANQGSEATYESGFVIDKFPISRPNLTFSTLTVSNMSPEDSSIYLCSVKTDRRNTEAFFGQGTRLTVV.

A remark on this clone: This sample also contains other DNA sequences that code for the same CDR3. The V and J genes are TRBV29-1 and TRBJ1-1; TRBD1 might be the D (5 bases). CDR3 length: 10 amino acids. Trimming left V 5 bases short and J 7 bases short, with 8 bases between. The germline V gene encodes CDR1 SQVTM and CDR2 ANQGSEA. In DNA form, the CDR3 reads TGCAGCGTTAGAACAGGTGAAGCTTTCTTT. Protein: CSVRTGEAFF.

The genes are TRBV5-1 and TRBJ1-2; 8 bases match TRBD1. Germline V lookup: CDR1 SGHRS, CDR2 YFSETQ. Trimming took 7 bases from V and 2 from J; bases not matched to a gene: 16. The CDR3 spans 17 residues. CDR3 sequence: CASGNRGTGIRNYGYTF. CDR3 DNA sequence: TGCGCCAGCGGCAACCGCGGGACAGGAATTCGAAACTATGGCTACACCTTC.

CDR3 in amino acids: CASSFAFAGAGETQYF. The CDR3 nucleotides are TGTGCCAGCAGCTTTGCCTTTGCGGGAGCAGGGGAGACCCAGTACTTC. The chain joins TRBV5-5 to TRBJ2-5; TRBD2 matches at 7 bases. This CDR3 spans 16 amino acids. The V gene's germline CDR1 is SGHKS and CDR2 YYEKEE (reference sequence). V dropped 2 bases and J dropped 5; count of bases not matched to a gene: 12.

The J gene is TRBJ2-5, the V gene TRBV2, with D possibly TRBD2 on 6 matching bases. CDR3 length: 14 residues. Trimming shortened V by 2 bases and J by 10 bases, and 17 bases separated the two germline ends. Germline V lookup: CDR1 SNHLY, CDR2 FYNNEI. The CDR3: CASSENGQGGRQYF. The CDR3 DNA reads as TGTGCCAGCAGTGAAAATGGGCAGGGAGGCCGCCAGTACTTC.

The V gene is TRBV7-8, the J gene TRBJ2-2, with 9 nucleotides matching TRBD1. CDR1 is SGHVS, CDR2 FQNEAQ, per germline. The CDR3 totals 14 residues. The J segment lost 4 bases and the V segment lost 8 bases, leaving 5 bases of the junction unmatched. As DNA, the CDR3 is TGTGCCAGCCGGGACAGGGAATTCACCGGGGAGCTGTTTTTT. Translated, it gives CASRDREFTGELFF.

The rearrangement links TRBV5-1 to TRBJ2-2, with 7 bases identical to TRBD1. Germline loops: CDR1 SGHRS, CDR2 YFSETQ. V shed 4 bases, J shed 3 bases, and the junction held 9 bases outside the gene matches. This CDR3 region has 16 residues. Here the CDR3 reads CASSPTGESHTGELFF. The CDR3 region has the DNA TGCGCCAGCAGCCCTACAGGGGAAAGTCACACCGGGGAGCTGTTTTTT. Variable domain in full (rest from reference TRBV5-1 and TRBJ2-2): KAGVTQTPRYLIKTRGQQVTLSCSPISGHRSVSWYQQTPGQGLQFLFEYFSETQRNKGNFPGRFSGRQFSNSRSEMNVSTLELGDSALYLCASSPTGESHTGELFFGEGSRLTVL.

The chain carries TRBV11-2 and TRBJ2-5; possibly TRBD1 for D (5 bases). V lost 7 bases and J lost 2, with 11 bases in between. In germline, CDR1 is SGHAT, CDR2 FQNNGV. The CDR3 is made up of 13 amino acids. The CDR3 region is CASTPGFQETQYF. CDR3 coding DNA: TGTGCCAGCACTCCAGGGTTTCAAGAGACCCAGTACTTC.

The chain couples TRBV7-9 to TRBJ2-3; D not resolved. CDR1 and CDR2 from the germline V gene are SEHNR and FQNEAQ (reference sequence). The ends were cut back, 2 bases at V and 3 bases at J, with 6 bases in the middle. The CDR3 spans 13 residues. The CDR3 loop is CASSLPSTDTQYF. The CDR3 DNA reads TGTGCCAGCAGCTTACCGTCTACAGATACGCAGTATTTT.

The V and J genes are TRBV4-1 and TRBJ2-3, with 7 bases matching TRBD2. The junction had 12 bases not matched to a gene; V was cut back by 4 bases and J by 2 bases. Germline V gene sequence: CDR1 MGHRA, CDR2 YSYEKL. The CDR3 covers 17 residues. The CDR3 protein is CASSRRMASGFTDTQYF. DNA for the CDR3: TGCGCCAGCAGCCGAAGAATGGCTAGCGGCTTCACAGATACGCAGTATTTT.

The chain recombines TRBV9 with TRBJ1-4; 8 bases are a match to TRBD1. Germline trimming cut 4 bases from V and 6 bases from J; bases unmatched to any gene: 8. The germline CDR1 and CDR2 sequences are SGDLS and YYNGEE. The CDR3 loop spans 15 amino acids. The CDR3 spells CASSLGTGGYEKLFF. The CDR3 DNA follows: TGTGCCAGCAGCCTAGGGACAGGAGGGTATGAAAAACTGTTTTTT.

This rearrangement joins TRBV2 to TRBJ1-1; the D gene is possibly TRBD1 (5 bases). V was shortened by 6 bases and J by 4 bases, with 15 bases between the two germline ends. The CDR3 runs 14 residues. The V gene's germline CDR1 is SNHLY and CDR2 FYNNEI. The CDR3: CASSLNQGGTEAFF. The CDR3 DNA sequence: TGTGCCAGCAGCCTTAACCAGGGAGGCACTGAAGCTTTCTTT.

The V gene is TRBV19, the J gene TRBJ2-2; tentative D call: TRBD2 (5 bases). Per the germline V gene, CDR1 is LNHDA and CDR2 is SQIVND (reference sequence). V shed 2 bases and J shed 0 bases, with 10 bases lying between them. The CDR3 sequence is 16 residues long. This CDR3 is CASSIWESPNTGELFF. The CDR3 DNA reads as TGTGCCAGTAGTATATGGGAGTCCCCGAACACCGGGGAGCTGTTTTTT. Supplemented by reference TRBV19 and TRBJ2-2, the full variable domain reads DGGITQSPKYLFRKEGQNVTLSCEQNLNHDAMYWYRQDPGQGLRLIYYSQIVNDFQKGDIAEGYSVSREKKESFPLTVTSAQKNPTAFYLCASSIWESPNTGELFFGEGSRLTVL.

This chain links TRBV19 with TRBJ1-1, with a weak D call TRBD1 (5 bases). V was shortened by 3 bases and J by 10 bases, with 12 bases between the two germline ends. The germline V gene encodes CDR1 LNHDA and CDR2 SQIVND (reference sequence). The CDR3 consists of 12 residues. The CDR3 bases are TGTGCCAGTAGTATCTCAGGGCTCGGAGCTTTCTTT. It specifies CASSISGLGAFF.